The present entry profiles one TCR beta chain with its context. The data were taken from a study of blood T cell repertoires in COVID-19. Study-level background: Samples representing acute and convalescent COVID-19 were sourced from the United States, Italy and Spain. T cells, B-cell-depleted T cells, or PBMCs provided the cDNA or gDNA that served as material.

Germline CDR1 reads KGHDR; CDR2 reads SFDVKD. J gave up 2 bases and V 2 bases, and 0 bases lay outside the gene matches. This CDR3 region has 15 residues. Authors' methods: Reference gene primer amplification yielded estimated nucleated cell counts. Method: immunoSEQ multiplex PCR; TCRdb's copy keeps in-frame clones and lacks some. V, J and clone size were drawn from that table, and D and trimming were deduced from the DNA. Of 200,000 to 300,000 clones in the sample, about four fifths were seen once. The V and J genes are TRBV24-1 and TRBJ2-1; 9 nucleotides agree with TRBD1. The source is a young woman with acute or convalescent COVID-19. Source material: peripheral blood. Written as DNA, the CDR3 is TGTGCCACCAGTGATTGGACAGGGGCCTACAATGAGCAGTTCTTC. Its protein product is CATSDWTGAYNEQFF.